The TCR beta chain described here comes from a study of T cell responses to AZD1222 COVID-19 vaccine. The wider study: Second doses at about 4 or about 12 weeks were pooled. General study results and limits: Following two doses of AZD1222, Spike-specific TCR breadth and depth rose. Dominant CD4 TCR responses targeted spike regions 160-218 and 743-854.

Libraries were prepared by immunoSEQ multiplex PCR; TCRdb keeps only in-frame clonotypes and omits some of them. The sample holds 150,000 to 200,000 clones, 92% seen once. For this clone: Its antigen remains unidentified.

The sequence was collected from an adult in good health. Source: peripheral blood, taken on day 0 of AZD1222 vaccination.

CDR3: CASSPPGLAYNEQFF. The CDR3 DNA follows: TGTGCCAGCAGTCCACCGGGACTAGCCTACAATGAGCAGTTCTTC. This chain connects TRBV27 to TRBJ2-1; 8 nucleotides align to TRBD2. The CDR3 has 15 residues. Germline V gives CDR1 MNHEY, CDR2 SMNVEV (reference sequence). V shed 5 bases and J 2 bases; nucleotides not matched to a gene: 5.